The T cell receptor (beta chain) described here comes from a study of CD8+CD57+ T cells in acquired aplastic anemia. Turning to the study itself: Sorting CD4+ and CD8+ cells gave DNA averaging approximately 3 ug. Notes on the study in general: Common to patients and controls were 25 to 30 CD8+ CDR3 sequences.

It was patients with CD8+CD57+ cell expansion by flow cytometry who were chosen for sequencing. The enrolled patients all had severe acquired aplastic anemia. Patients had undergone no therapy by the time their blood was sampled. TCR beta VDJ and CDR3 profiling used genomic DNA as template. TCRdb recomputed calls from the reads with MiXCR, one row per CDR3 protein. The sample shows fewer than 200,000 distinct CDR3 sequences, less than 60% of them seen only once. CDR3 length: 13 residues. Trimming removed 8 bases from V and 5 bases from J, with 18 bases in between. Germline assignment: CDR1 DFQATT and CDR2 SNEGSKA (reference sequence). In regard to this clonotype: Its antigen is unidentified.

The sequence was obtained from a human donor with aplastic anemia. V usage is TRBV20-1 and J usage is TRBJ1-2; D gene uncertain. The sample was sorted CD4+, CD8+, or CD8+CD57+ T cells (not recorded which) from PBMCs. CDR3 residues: CSPERVERYGYTF. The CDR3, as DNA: TGCAGTCCCGAGAGGGTGGAGAGATATGGCTACACCTTC.